These T cell receptor beta chains were read from a single sample in a study of tumor-infiltrating lymphocytes in primary liver carcinoma. MiXCR, applied by TCRdb to the multiplex PCR reads, yields one record per CDR3 protein. The top ten hold more than 8% of the sample, which has 99,000 or so distinct CDR3 sequences, approximately 68% seen once. The sequenced sample consisted of liver tumor tissue from sampling region 5. The receptors here all came from a woman in her sixties or seventies with primary liver carcinoma and hepatitis B virus infection. CDR3s include the opening cysteine and the closing phenylalanine or tryptophan. D genes are given only for firm matches. A clone size is listed for some rows: how often the clone was seen (once, few, many), or a class if it is expanded.

v_call	clone_size	j_call	d_call	cdr3_aa	cdr3_nt
TRBV6-2/TRBV6-3	NA	TRBJ2-1	NA	CASTSRYNEQFF	TGCGCCAGCACTAGCAGGTACAATGAGCAGTTCTTC
TRBV5-5	NA	TRBJ2-5	NA	CTSSFGFMNQETQYF	TGTACCAGCAGCTTTGGATTCATGAATCAAGAGACCCAGTACTTC
TRBV19	many	TRBJ1-3	NA	CASSPWTASGNTIYF	TGTGCCAGTAGTCCCTGGACAGCCTCTGGAAACACCATATATTTT
TRBV29-1	many	TRBJ2-3	TRBD2	CSVSSGRSTDTQYF	TGCAGCGTCAGTAGCGGGAGAAGTACAGATACGCAGTATTTT
TRBV12-3/TRBV12-4	NA	TRBJ2-1	NA	CASGGGSYDEQFF	TGTGCCAGTGGGGGGGGCTCCTATGATGAGCAGTTCTTC
TRBV29-1	NA	TRBJ2-3	NA	CSVGNQGRVDTQYF	TGCAGCGTTGGTAACCAAGGGAGAGTAGATACGCAGTATTTT
TRBV11-2	once	TRBJ1-2	NA	CASGLGTPEGFYGYTF	TGTGCCAGCGGTCTCGGGACACCGGAGGGGTTCTATGGCTACACTTTC
TRBV6-1	NA	TRBJ2-1	NA	CASSTGPLGSEQIF	TGTGCCAGCAGTACAGGGCCTCTGGGATCTGAGCAGATCTTC
TRBV14	NA	TRBJ1-3	NA	CASSQDGGNTIYF	TGTGCCAGCAGCCAAGACGGGGGGAACACCATATATTTC
TRBV6-1	medium-sized	TRBJ2-3	TRBD1	CASSEATGGTDTQYF	TGTGCCAGCAGTGAAGCGACAGGGGGCACAGATACGCAGTATTTT
TRBV28	NA	TRBJ2-3	NA	CVSSLEGTADTQYF	TGTGTCAGCAGTTTAGAAGGGACGGCAGATACGCAGTATTTT
TRBV6-1	NA	TRBJ2-7	NA	CASYERAEGGYEQYF	TGTGCCAGCTATGAAAGAGCGGAGGGGGGCTACGAGCAGTACTTC
TRBV12-3/TRBV12-4	many	TRBJ2-1	NA	CASSFGQGLNNEQFF	TGTGCCAGCAGTTTTGGGCAGGGGCTTAACAATGAGCAGTTCTTC
TRBV12-3/TRBV12-4	once	TRBJ2-5	TRBD2	CASRRLAGGLRVEDQYF	TGTGCCAGCAGGAGATTAGCGGGAGGGCTAAGAGTAGAAGACCAGTACTTC
TRBV28	NA	TRBJ2-7	NA	CASSTDPGRGYEQYF	TGTGCCAGCAGCACAGACCCCGGTCGGGGCTACGAGCAGTACTTC
TRBV7-9	many	TRBJ2-5	NA	CASSLGRAQETQYF	TGTGCCAGCAGCTTAGGCAGGGCCCAAGAGACCCAGTACTTC
TRBV30	few	TRBJ1-5	NA	CAWSVEGTTSQPQHF	TGTGCCTGGAGTGTAGAGGGGACTACTAGTCAGCCCCAGCATTTT
TRBV11-2	NA	TRBJ1-1	NA	CTSSVTTNTEAFF	TGTACCAGCAGCGTGACAACGAACACTGAAGCTTTCTTT
TRBV11-2	NA	TRBJ1-2	TRBD1	CACSLDRNYDYTF	TGTGCCTGCAGCTTGGACAGGAACTATGACTACACCTTC
TRBV2	NA	TRBJ2-7	TRBD1	CASKRTGSLYEQYF	TGTGCCAGCAAGCGGACAGGATCTCTTTACGAGCAGTACTTC
TRBV28	many	TRBJ2-1	NA	CASSFLPEGQFF	TGTGCCAGCAGTTTTCTCCCGGAGGGGCAGTTCTTC
TRBV30	few	TRBJ2-6	TRBD1	CAWNGQGRVSGANVLTF	TGTGCCTGGAACGGACAGGGACGCGTCTCTGGGGCCAACGTCCTGACTTTC
TRBV20-1	NA	TRBJ2-5	TRBD2	CSATPTSRWEETQYF	TGCAGTGCAACTCCGACTAGCAGGTGGGAAGAGACCCAGTACTTC
TRBV28	NA	TRBJ2-1	TRBD1	CASSLGGQGIGNEQFF	TGTGCCAGCAGTTTAGGGGGACAGGGCATAGGTAATGAGCAGTTCTTC
TRBV10-2	NA	TRBJ1-5	NA	CASSKTGQLNQPHHF	TGCGCCAGCAGCAAAACAGGACAGCTGAATCAGCCTCACCATTTT
TRBV29-1	NA	TRBJ2-5	NA	CSVEGPTGFIETQYF	TGCAGCGTTGAAGGCCCAACAGGGTTCATTGAGACCCAGTACTTC
TRBV11-2	medium-sized	TRBJ2-3	TRBD1	CASSLRQGANTQYF	TGTGCCAGCAGCCTACGACAGGGGGCGAATACGCAGTATTTT
TRBV2	NA	TRBJ2-7	TRBD1	CASSDWTGYYEQYF	TGTGCCAGCAGTGACTGGACAGGGTACTACGAGCAGTACTTC
TRBV29-1	NA	TRBJ2-7	TRBD2	CSVTGTSGSNRYEQHF	TGCAGCGTAACCGGGACTAGCGGTTCTAATAGGTACGAGCAGCACTTC
TRBV7-3	NA	TRBJ2-7	NA	CASSPAPRVYEQYF	TGTGCCAGCAGCCCTGCCCCACGGGTATACGAGCAGTACTTC
TRBV5-4	NA	TRBJ2-7	TRBD2	CASSPPGSGRTCEQYF	TGTGCCAGCAGCCCACCAGGTAGCGGGAGGACGTGCGAGCAGTACTTC
TRBV5-5	many	TRBJ2-7	TRBD2	CASSRVVWAPGLSHEQYF	TGTGCCAGCAGCAGGGTTGTGTGGGCTCCGGGACTATCCCACGAGCAGTACTTC
TRBV7-3	NA	TRBJ1-1	NA	CATLIGRAEAFF	TGTGCCACCTTAATAGGAAGGGCTGAAGCTTTCTTT
TRBV12-3/TRBV12-4	NA	TRBJ2-6	TRBD1	CANSPGQGISGANILTF	TGTGCCAACAGCCCGGGACAGGGGATCTCTGGGGCCAACATCCTGACTTTC
TRBV6-5	NA	TRBJ2-2	NA	CAGSYRTFGQNTGELFF	TGTGCAGGCAGTTATCGGACCTTTGGCCAGAACACCGGGGAGCTGTTTTTT
TRBV6-6	NA	TRBJ2-5	TRBD2	CANSNPRTSGTEETQYF	TGTGCCAACAGCAACCCACGGACTAGCGGGACGGAAGAGACCCAGTACTTC
TRBV12-3/TRBV12-4	NA	TRBJ2-1	TRBD2	CASRGASGRFLEQFF	TGTGCCAGCAGGGGGGCTAGCGGGAGGTTCCTCGAGCAATTCTTC
TRBV29-1	NA	TRBJ2-3	NA	CNVEALGRVGVSTATQYF	TGCAACGTTGAAGCGTTGGGTAGGGTGGGGGTTAGCACAGCTACGCAGTATTTT
TRBV30	once	TRBJ2-5	NA	CAWAIHGGETQYF	TGTGCCTGGGCCATTCATGGGGGAGAGACCCAGTACTTC
TRBV6-5	NA	TRBJ1-2	NA	CASSYGMGYGYTF	TGTGCCAGCAGTTATGGGATGGGCTATGGTTACACCTTC
TRBV11-3	once	TRBJ2-5	NA	CASSLPGGQGTQYF	TGTGCCAGTAGCTTACCGGGGGGCCAAGGGACCCAGTACTTC
TRBV12-3/TRBV12-4	NA	TRBJ2-2	NA	CASRKQGLNTGELFF	TGTGCCAGCAGAAAACAGGGTTTGAACACCGGGGAGCTGTTTTTT
TRBV6-5	NA	TRBJ2-6	NA	CASNYRATGTKVLTF	TGTGCCAGCAACTACAGGGCCACTGGGACCAAGGTCCTGACTTTC
TRBV28	NA	TRBJ2-5	NA	CASSFLQETQCF	TGTGCCAGCAGTTTTCTCCAAGAGACCCAGTGCTTC
TRBV28	few	TRBJ1-2	NA	CASSVRWYGYSF	TGTGCCAGCAGCGTCCGGTGGTACGGCTACAGCTTC
TRBV29-1	many	TRBJ1-2	NA	CSVEESSYTF	TGCAGCGTTGAAGAATCGAGCTACACCTTC
TRBV28	many	TRBJ2-7	NA	CASSLTVRPHEQYF	TGTGCCAGCAGTTTGACGGTAAGGCCGCACGAGCAGTACTTC
TRBV7-8	few	TRBJ2-3	NA	CTSSLDPGAADTQYF	TGTACCAGCAGCTTAGACCCCGGAGCCGCAGATACGCAGTATTTT
TRBV10-1	many	TRBJ1-1	NA	CASSEQLNTEAFF	TGCGCCAGCAGTGAGCAGCTGAACACTGAAGCTTTCTTT
TRBV5-4	many	TRBJ2-7	TRBD2	CASSRLAGEFYEQYF	TGTGCCAGCAGCAGACTAGCGGGAGAGTTCTACGAGCAGTACTTC
TRBV11-2	NA	TRBJ2-1	NA	CAISLAARNDVQFF	TGTGCCATCAGCTTAGCCGCGAGGAACGATGTGCAGTTCTTC
TRBV28	NA	TRBJ2-1	NA	CASTAWFELYNEQFF	TGTGCCAGCACCGCATGGTTTGAGCTCTACAATGAGCAGTTCTTC
TRBV11-2	NA	TRBJ2-1	NA	CARGRGSNSYNERFF	TGTGCCAGAGGGCGGGGATCGAACTCCTACAATGAGCGGTTCTTC
TRBV28	once	TRBJ2-6	NA	CTSTSPRTEGDGANVLTF	TGTACCAGCACTTCACCCAGGACAGAGGGCGATGGGGCCAACGTCCTGACTTTC
TRBV6-5	NA	TRBJ1-1	NA	CASKSPGTEAFF	TGTGCCAGCAAATCACCCGGTACAGAAGCTTTCTTT
TRBV7-3	NA	TRBJ2-1	TRBD2	CARSPNGGSSYNEQFF	TGTGCCAGGAGCCCAAACGGCGGGAGCTCCTACAATGAGCAGTTCTTC
TRBV10-2	many	TRBJ1-5	NA	CASSKTGQLNQPQHF	TGCGCCAGCAGCAAAACAGGACAGCTGAATCAGCCCCAGCATTTT